This T cell receptor (beta chain) was identified in a study of shared clonotypes between healthy human individuals. The protocol was immunoSEQ multiplex PCR, while the TCRdb copy is restricted to in-frame clones and leaves out a portion. The sample includes about 2.3 million clones, about 92% of them seen just once. As concerns this clone: At one boundary the junction diverges from the germline segment, which might be a read error.

Germline V gene sequence: CDR1 LNHDA, CDR2 SQIVND (reference sequence). CDR3 length: 15 residues. The V and J genes are TRBV19 and TRBJ2-2; TRBD1 is a possible D gene (5 bases). The sequence was obtained from a man aged 18 to 29 in good health. Some clones in this sample may be carry-over from other donors' samples. The sample consisted of naive CD4+ T cells from PBMCs. This sample's subset: CD45RA+ positively selected. The CDR3: CTSRGGQKNTGELFF. The CDR3 DNA reads as TGTACCAGTAGAGGCGGACAAAAGAACACCGGGGAGCTGTTTTTT.